The 7 T cell receptor beta chains given below trace back to one sample, sequenced in a study of blood T cell repertoires in COVID-19. TCRdb's copy holds only in-frame clones and misses some; the assay was immunoSEQ multiplex PCR. This sample yields about 62,000 clones, of which over 75% are seen a single time; over 15% belongs to the top ten. Sequenced: peripheral blood. The receptors were sampled from a woman between 55 and 75 years old with COVID-19, enrolled during active disease.

V is TRBV4-3 and J is TRBJ1-2; TRBD1 is a possible D gene (5 bases). Germline loops: CDR1 LGHNA, CDR2 YSLEER. The CDR3 runs 14 residues. V was clipped by 3 bases and J by 4 bases, with 12 bases between them. CDR3: CASSQTDKGYGYTF. CDR3 bases: TGCGCCAGCAGCCAGACGGACAAGGGCTATGGCTACACCTTC.

The chain couples TRBV27 to TRBJ2-1; TRBD2 aligns across 8 bases. Germline-derived CDR1 and CDR2 are MNHEY and SMNVEV (reference sequence). The CDR3 contains 16 residues. V gave up 5 bases and J gave up 8 bases; unmatched junction bases: 14. This CDR3 reads CASSAQREPTWDEQFF. The CDR3 DNA sequence: TGTGCCAGCAGTGCACAGCGGGAGCCTACTTGGGATGAGCAGTTCTTC.

V and J are TRBV6-2 or TRBV6-3 and TRBJ1-1, with D perhaps matching TRBD1 (5 bases). This CDR3 region has 15 residues. Germline V lookup: CDR1 MNHEY, CDR2 SVGEGT. Trimming shortened V by 0 bases and J by 4 bases, and 12 bases separated the two germline ends. CDR3 in amino acids: CASSYSGRVITEAFF. The CDR3 DNA sequence: TGTGCCAGCAGTTACTCTGGCAGGGTGATCACTGAAGCTTTCTTT.

The chain is built from TRBV7-9 and TRBJ2-2, with D tentatively TRBD1 (5 bases). Germline V CDR1 and CDR2: SEHNR, FQNEAQ (reference sequence). There are 15 residues in the CDR3. Deletions cut 0 bases from V and 1 base from J, with 6 bases between. The CDR3 DNA is TGTGCCAGCAGCTTAGCAGGGGAGAACACCGGGGAGCTGTTTTTT. Translating it yields CASSLAGENTGELFF.

This sequence joins TRBV10-2 and TRBJ2-2, with 14 positions matching TRBD2. Germline CDR1 reads WSHSY; CDR2 reads SAAADI. This CDR3 is 15 amino acids long. V trimming: 6 bases; J trimming: 6 bases; junction bases outside the gene matches: 3. CDR3 sequence (DNA): TGCGCCAGCAGCGGGACTAGCGGGAGTTCCGGGGAGCTGTTTTTT. This codes for CASSGTSGSSGELFF.

The chain has TRBV2 and TRBJ2-1, with a weak D call TRBD2 (6 bases). The CDR3 extends over 14 amino acids. V lost 8 bases and J 7 bases, leaving 18 bases between the germline ends. Looked up from germline, CDR1 is SNHLY and CDR2 is FYNNEI. CDR3 sequence (DNA): TGTGCCAGCTTCCGGGACTCTATCCGGAATGAGCAGTTCTTC. The encoded protein is CASFRDSIRNEQFF. Drawing the rest from reference TRBV2 and TRBJ2-1, the complete variable domain is EPEVTQTPSHQVTQMGQEVILRCVPISNHLYFYWYRQILGQKVEFLVSFYNNEISEKSEIFDDQFSVERPDGSNFTLKIRSTKLEDSAMYFCASFRDSIRNEQFFGPGTRLTVL.

The rearrangement uses TRBV10-1 and TRBJ1-2, with 7 nucleotides matching TRBD1. Germline CDR1 is WNHNN and CDR2 is SYGVQD (reference sequence). The CDR3 runs to 13 residues. Losses at the gene ends were 6 bases for V and 5 bases for J; bases not matched to a gene: 6. The CDR3 reads CASSPDRRYGYTF. CDR3 nucleotides: TGCGCCAGCAGCCCGGACAGGAGGTATGGCTACACCTTC.